This passage covers 15 T cell receptor beta chains from one sample sequenced in a study of OX40 agonist ivuxolimab in advanced cancers. Assay: immunoSEQ multiplex PCR; the TCRdb copy retains only in-frame clones and omits some. The table shows about 66,000 clones, with around 90% occurring only once. This specimen consisted of CD4+ or CD8+ T cells sorted from blood, obtained in a trial of the OX40 agonist ivuxolimab. These receptors all stem from an adult with an advanced solid tumor such as melanoma, head and neck, liver or kidney cancer.

The V and J genes are TRBV12-5 and TRBJ2-3, with 7 positions matching TRBD2. Looked up from germline, CDR1 is LGHNT and CDR2 is FRNRAP. CDR3 length equals 11 residues. V lost 3 bases, J lost 10 bases, and 1 base stayed unmatched. The chain's CDR3 is CASGLGLAQYF. In DNA, the CDR3 is TGTGCTAGTGGTTTAGGACTAGCGCAGTATTTT.

The rearrangement links TRBV11-2 to TRBJ2-1, with TRBD2 matching over 10 bases. Germline assignment: CDR1 SGHAT and CDR2 FQNNGV. The CDR3 length is 13 residues. J lost 9 bases, V lost 6 bases, and 5 bases had no gene match. CDR3 loop: CASRLAGLGEQFF. The CDR3 coding sequence is TGTGCCAGCAGACTAGCGGGATTGGGTGAGCAGTTCTTC.

V usage is TRBV6-1 and J usage is TRBJ2-6; D not certain. CDR3 length: 18 residues. Germline V gives CDR1 MNHNS, CDR2 SASEGT. Between the trimmed V and J ends, which lost 2 bases and 0 bases, there was a span of 14 bases. CDR3 nucleotide sequence: TGTGCCAGCAGTGAATGGGCTTCTTTTAGCTCTGGGGCCAACGTCCTGACTTTC. This gives the protein CASSEWASFSSGANVLTF.

The chain is built from TRBV29-1 and TRBJ2-7, with D possibly TRBD1 on 5 matching bases. The germline V and J ends were trimmed by 3 bases and 8 bases, with 26 bases remaining between them. Germline V CDR1 and CDR2: SQVTM, ANQGSEA. The CDR3 is 16 amino acids. The CDR3 DNA reads TGCAGCGTTGAGAAAACGGACACCAGGCGTAGTAGGAAGCAGTACTTC. The encoded protein is CSVEKTDTRRSRKQYF.

In nucleotides, the CDR3 is TGTGCCAGCAGTAGGACAGGGGAGAGGTGGGGCTACACCTTC. This encodes CASSRTGERWGYTF. V usage is TRBV6-6 and J usage is TRBJ1-2; TRBD1 matches at 9 bases. Germline V gene sequence: CDR1 MNHNY, CDR2 SVGAGI (reference sequence). CDR3 length: 14 residues. Losses at the gene ends were 5 bases for V and 8 bases for J; bases not matched to a gene: 9.

The chain joins TRBV4-1 to TRBJ2-4, with D unresolved. The CDR3 is 15 amino acids. V was shortened by 0 bases and J by 6 bases, with 12 bases between the two germline ends. Germline V gene lookup returns CDR1 MGHRA and CDR2 YSYEKL. The CDR3 nucleotides are TGCGCCAGCAGCCAAGATGAGGCAGGACCAAACATTCAGTACTTC. Translation: CASSQDEAGPNIQYF.

Only one count was recorded for this clone. The rearrangement links TRBV19 to TRBJ1-5, with 11 bases identical to TRBD1. V shed 2 bases and J 7 bases; nucleotides not matched to a gene: 4. The germline V gene encodes CDR1 LNHDA and CDR2 SQIVND (reference sequence). The CDR3 is made up of 15 amino acids. CDR3 nucleotide sequence: TGTGCCAGTAGTATATCTAGGACAGGGGGCCAGCCCCAGCATTTT. Translating it yields CASSISRTGGQPQHF.

The V call is TRBV28, the J call TRBJ1-1; D ambiguous. The CDR3 has 11 residues. The ends were cut back, 6 bases at V and 7 bases at J, with 9 bases in the middle. The germline V gene encodes CDR1 MDHEN and CDR2 SYDVKM. The CDR3 is CASSDQLEAFF. Here the CDR3 DNA reads TGTGCCAGCAGCGACCAGCTTGAAGCTTTCTTT.

This chain uses TRBV11-3 with TRBJ2-3; 13 bases are shared with TRBD2. CDR1 and CDR2 (germline): SGHNT, YENEEA. The junction had 5 bases not matched to a gene; V was cut back by 3 bases and J by 5 bases. This CDR3 region has 16 residues. The CDR3 bases are TGTGCCAGCAGCTTCGGGACTAGCGGGATAGGAGATACGCAGTATTTT. It specifies CASSFGTSGIGDTQYF.

On this clone itself: This specimen includes other DNA sequences encoding the same CDR3. The V and J genes are TRBV7-2 and TRBJ2-3; the match to TRBD1 covers 10 bases. Trimming at V came to 1 base and at J to 7 bases, leaving 2 bases not matched to a gene. Germline V gives CDR1 SGHTA, CDR2 FQGNSA. This CDR3 is 14 amino acids long. CDR3 coding DNA: TGTGCCAGCAGCTTAGGACAGGGGGCGTATACGCAGTATTTT. It codes for CASSLGQGAYTQYF.

The CDR3 DNA reads as TGTGCCAGCAGTGTTCGGCGGGAGTGGTCGGAGACCCAGTACTTC. It translates to CASSVRREWSETQYF. The V gene is TRBV6-1, the J gene TRBJ2-5, with 7 bases aligning to TRBD2. With 4 bases clipped from V and 5 bases from J, the junction kept 10 bases outside the gene matches. The CDR3 is 15 residues long. Germline CDR1 and CDR2: MNHNS and SASEGT.

As concerns this clone: The sample carries other DNA sequences with the same CDR3. This chain joins TRBV5-1 and TRBJ1-5, with D tentatively TRBD1 (5 bases). The CDR3 contains 14 residues. CDR1 SGHRS and CDR2 YFSETQ come from the germline V gene. V was pared by 1 base and J by 4 bases, with 9 bases between. The CDR3 protein is CASSLMGGNQPQHF. CDR3 sequence (DNA): TGCGCCAGCAGCTTGATGGGGGGTAATCAGCCCCAGCATTTT.

DNA for the CDR3: TGTGCCAGCAGCTTAGGTGTACTAGCGGGAGCTACAGATACGCAGTATTTT. Protein: CASSLGVLAGATDTQYF. This chain joins TRBV7-8 and TRBJ2-3, with 11 nucleotides matching TRBD2. This CDR3 is built from 17 residues. V gave up 1 base and J gave up 3 bases; unmatched junction bases: 6. The V gene's germline CDR1 is SGHVS and CDR2 FQNEAQ.

The CDR3 region is CASSTTNEQFF. The CDR3 region has the DNA TGTGCCAGCAGCACTACGAATGAGCAGTTCTTC. The rearrangement links TRBV13 to TRBJ2-1; D unclear. Trimming cost V 5 bases and J 7 bases, with 6 bases left between them. Germline-derived CDR1 and CDR2 are PRHDT and FYEKMQ (reference sequence). CDR3 length: 11 residues.

This rearrangement joins TRBV6-5 to TRBJ2-1, with D possibly being TRBD2 (6 bases). Trimming left V 0 bases short and J 2 bases short, with 11 bases between. There are 16 residues in the CDR3. Germline CDR1 is MNHEY and CDR2 is SVGAGI. The CDR3: CASSYSASAAYNEQFF. For the CDR3, the DNA is TGTGCCAGCAGTTACTCGGCTAGCGCGGCCTACAATGAGCAGTTCTTC.